Detailed here is one TCR beta chain. The junction shows a germline mismatch at one end, possibly a read error. The CDR3 covers 16 residues. Germline assignment: CDR1 KGHDR and CDR2 SFDVKD. Thyroid surgery was preceded by no treatment in any patient. The sample originates from a study of metastatic and nonmetastatic thyroid tumors. From the PCR reads, TCRdb re-called clones with MiXCR. The sample has tens of thousands of clones, about 24% seen once; the top ten hold around 10%. Material for sequencing was tumor tissue. The receptor was isolated from a male donor with papillary thyroid cancer or a benign thyroid nodule (not recorded which). Some clones in this sample may be carry-over from other donors' samples. J is TRBJ2-3 and V is TRBV24-1, with D uncertain. Here the CDR3 reads CATSDITDRCTDTQYF. CDR3 coding DNA: TGTGCCACAAGTGATATAACTGACCGATGCACAGATACGCAGTATTTT.